The 8 T cell receptor beta chains below were found in one sample sequenced in a study of cytomegalovirus exposure and HLA in healthy donors. PCR amplification relied on 60 Vbeta primers (plus 13 Jbeta primers). The method was immunoSEQ multiplex PCR; TCRdb's version includes in-frame clones alone and lacks a portion of them. This table has 90,000 to 150,000 clones, 70% to 85% appearing once. Material: PBMCs. Receptor source: a middle-aged man in good health and CMV-seropositive.

This clone showed up just a few times. The chain couples TRBV28 to TRBJ1-3; no reliable D call. The CDR3 covers 14 residues. V gave up 8 bases and J gave up 5 bases, with 16 bases separating them. CDR1 and CDR2 from the germline V gene are MDHEN and SYDVKM. The CDR3 sequence: CASAATITRNTIYF. CDR3 bases: TGTGCCAGCGCGGCTACAATAACGAGAAACACCATATATTTT.

The chain employs TRBV30 and TRBJ1-2, with D maybe TRBD1 (6 bases). The CDR3 sequence is 15 residues long. The V gene lost 4 bases and the J gene lost 4 bases, with 19 bases spanning the gap. Germline CDR1 is GTSNPN and CDR2 is SVGIG (reference sequence). In DNA form, the CDR3 reads TGTGCCTGGAAGGGCAGGGGATCCCGCGCCTATGGCTACACCTTC. Translation gives CAWKGRGSRAYGYTF.

Note on this clone: An end of the junction does not agree with germline; a read error may underlie this. The same CDR3 can be traced to other DNA sequences in this sample. The J gene is TRBJ1-6, the V gene TRBV30; no definite D call. The CDR3 has 13 amino acids. The germline CDR1 and CDR2 sequences are GTSNPN and SVGIG (reference sequence). The CDR3 nucleotides are TGTGCCTGGATGCGACAAGATAATTCCCCCCTCCACTTT. Translating it yields CAWMRQDNSPLHF.

The chain carries TRBV9 and TRBJ2-7; D is ambiguous. Trimming cost V 0 bases and J 2 bases, with 12 bases left between them. The CDR3 loop spans 15 amino acids. The germline V gene encodes CDR1 SGDLS and CDR2 YYNGEE. The CDR3 spells CASSVGQVGTYEQYF. CDR3 bases: TGTGCCAGCAGCGTAGGTCAGGTGGGTACCTACGAGCAGTACTTC. The entire variable domain, with the rest obtained from reference TRBV9 and TRBJ2-7, is as follows: DSGVTQTPKHLITATGQRVTLRCSPRSGDLSVYWYQQSLDQGLQFLIQYYNGEERAKGNILERFSAQQFPDLHSELNLSSLELGDSALYFCASSVGQVGTYEQYFGPGTRLTVT.

With regard to this clone: The germline gene is not matched at one end of the junction; a read error may be the cause. Other DNA sequences in the same sample also yield this CDR3. The J gene is TRBJ1-6, the V gene TRBV6-1; maybe TRBD1 (6 bases). The CDR3 sequence is 17 residues long. Germline assignment: CDR1 MNHNS and CDR2 SASEGT. CDR3 residues: CASSGYRESSYNSPLHF. DNA of the CDR3: TGTGCCAGCAGTGGATACAGGGAGAGCTCCTATAATTCCCCCCTCCACTTT.

The chain links TRBV30 to TRBJ1-1; a weak D match, TRBD1 (6 bases). V was cut by 4 bases and J by 0 bases, with 18 bases left in between. CDR3 size: 16 residues. CDR1 GTSNPN and CDR2 SVGIG come from the germline V gene (reference sequence). This CDR3 is CAWTPEEGTMNTEAFF. CDR3 in DNA: TGTGCCTGGACCCCTGAGGAAGGGACAATGAACACTGAAGCTTTCTTT.

The chain is built from TRBV10-3 and TRBJ1-1; 8 bases line up with TRBD1. This CDR3 has 13 residues. Germline CDR1 ENHRY, CDR2 SYGVKD. V was pared by 11 bases and J by 1 base, with 6 bases of the junction left unmatched. The CDR3 DNA is TGTGCCTCTATCGACAGGGGGAACACTGAAGCTTTCTTT. Translating it yields CASIDRGNTEAFF.

The chain links TRBV10-3 to TRBJ1-1; 7 bases map to TRBD1. CDR3 size: 13 residues. The junction had 3 bases not matched to a gene; V was cut back by 7 bases and J by 1 base. CDR1 is ENHRY and CDR2 is SYGVKD in the germline V gene. CDR3 DNA sequence: TGTGCCATCACCGACAGGGCGAACACTGAAGCTTTCTTT. Translating it yields CAITDRANTEAFF.